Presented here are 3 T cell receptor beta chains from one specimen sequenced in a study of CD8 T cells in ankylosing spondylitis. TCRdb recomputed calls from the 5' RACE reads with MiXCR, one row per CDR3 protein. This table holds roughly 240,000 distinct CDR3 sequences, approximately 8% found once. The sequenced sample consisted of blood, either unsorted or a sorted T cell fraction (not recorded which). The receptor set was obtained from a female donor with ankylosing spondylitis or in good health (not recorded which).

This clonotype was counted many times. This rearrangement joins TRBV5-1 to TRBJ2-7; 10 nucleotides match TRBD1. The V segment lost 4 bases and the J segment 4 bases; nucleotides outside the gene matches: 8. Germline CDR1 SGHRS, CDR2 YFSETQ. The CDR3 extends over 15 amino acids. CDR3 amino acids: CASSLFGQGGYEQYF. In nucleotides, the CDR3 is TGCGCCAGCAGCCTATTCGGACAGGGGGGGTACGAGCAGTACTTC.

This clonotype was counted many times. The CDR3 loop reads CASSPGQGLNSGNTIYF. The CDR3 DNA is TGTGCCAGCAGCCCGGGACAGGGGTTGAATTCTGGAAACACCATATATTTT. The V call is TRBV12-3 or TRBV12-4, the J call TRBJ1-3; 10 nucleotides align to TRBD1. The J segment lost 1 base and the V segment lost 6 bases, leaving 9 bases of the junction unmatched. The CDR3 is 17 amino acids.

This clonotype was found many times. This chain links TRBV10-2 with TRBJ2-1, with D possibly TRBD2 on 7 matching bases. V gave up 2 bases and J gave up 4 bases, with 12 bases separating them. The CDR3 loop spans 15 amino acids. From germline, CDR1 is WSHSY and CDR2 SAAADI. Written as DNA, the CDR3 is TGCGCCAGCAGTGAGATGGCGGGGGCTTACAATGAGCAGTTCTTC. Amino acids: CASSEMAGAYNEQFF.